Here is one T cell receptor (beta chain) with its context. This clonotype is considered medium-sized (0.01 to 0.1%). The specificity of this receptor is unknown. The record has no base qualities; no much larger clone is one base away. A history of other malignancies or of prior chemotherapy or radiotherapy was absent in all patients, and node-negative disease was shown on CT and PET/CT in all patients. At each of the two time points, approximately 6.2 milliliters of peripheral venous blood were collected into EDTA tubes. PBMCs were isolated by Ficoll-Paque Plus density-gradient centrifugation. Right after collection, samples were kept at -80 degrees C until analysis. The data originate from a study of prognosis after radiotherapy for stage I lung cancer (dated by TCRdb to about 2021). In the study overall: Between early 2018 and January 2019, 15 to 20 stage I NSCLC patients were enrolled in Nanjing, China. Peripheral blood TCR beta repertoires were profiled in stage I NSCLC patients before and after stereotactic body radiotherapy, and the repertoires were related to distant failure. Fourteen of the patients presented with newly diagnosed primary stage I lung tumors; five or six had oligometastatic NSCLC following surgical resection of the primary tumor. On tumor histology, 11 to 12 patients had adenocarcinoma and more than 5 had squamous cell carcinoma. For each of the 20 or so patients, one blood sample was taken before SBRT and one after, so the study sequenced approximately 38 samples in total. SBRT was given in 3 to 5 fractions with a biologically effective dose of at least 100 Gy, using image-guided IMRT or VMAT. Every patient was regarded as medically inoperable, because of comorbidities in about a dozen cases and refusal of surgery in six to eight cases. Ages in the cohort of approximately 14 men and more than five women ranged from about 50 to 84 years, with a median of 74. Four of the 19 patients developed distant metastases after SBRT, at a median of roughly seven months; the other 15 showed no significant progression. Concurrent therapy was not administered to any patient alongside SBRT.

Two rounds of multiplex PCR were used to amplify the TCR beta CDR3 region from genomic DNA. In the first round of PCR, primers specific to each TRBV and TRBJ gene were used, and the primer sequences are filed in Chinese patent CN105087789A. Universal primers were used in the second PCR round. The Roche High Pure PCR Template Preparation Kit was used to extract genomic DNA from frozen PBMCs. Libraries were sequenced paired-end with 151 bp reads on an Illumina HiSeq 3000. The source study handled its data this way. CutAdapt was used to remove raw reads lacking the multiplex PCR primer sequences. Using PEAR, the high-quality paired reads were merged into contigs. By alignment to reference sequences, MiXCR assigned TRB V, D and J gene segments to each contig. CDR3 sequences were clustered by base quality and sequence similarity to remove sequencing errors. Shannon entropy normalized by the natural log of productive TCR sequence number was used as the measure of diversity. Clonality was defined as one minus Shannon entropy divided by the natural log of the number of unique clonotypes. Using the Youden index from ROC curves, the researchers picked the repertoire-metric cut-offs for progression-free survival, and all analyses were carried out in R 3.5.3. The public sequencing data were trimmed at Q25 with fastp and processed into clonotypes with MiXCR by TCRdb, which kept only in-frame beta chains. Rows are unified per CDR3 protein, each entry keeping the most common DNA and genes. It is TCRdb's table, rather than the study itself, that gives the V and J calls and clone size. The sample table shows 25,000 to 35,000 distinct CDR3 sequences, and 40% to 60% are seen once. The ten most abundant clones make up more than 15% of the sample.

General findings and caveats noted by the study authors: The study was limited by its small cohort and short follow-up, and the findings require independent validation. Post-SBRT Shannon entropy and its change from baseline were lower in patients who developed distant metastases; baseline Shannon entropy was not associated with metastases. TRBV and TRBJ usage frequencies reportedly differed by metastasis status, in two V genes at baseline and in ten or so V and two J genes after SBRT. All reported P values were unadjusted for multiple comparisons. Tumor specificity of expanded TCR clones was not determined. After SBRT, the number of unique TCR clones decreased (median roughly 9,900 before versus 6,000 to 7,500 after; Wilcoxon paired P=0.011).

V gives up 1 base and J gives up 7 bases, and the segment between their germline ends measures 17 bases. The germline V gene specifies SGHTA as CDR1 and FQGNSA as CDR2. Its CDR3 holds 16 amino acids, cysteine through phenylalanine. The kept DNA is CDR3 alone, 48 bases in frame from the first base. The receptor chain draws on TRBV7-2 and TRBJ2-1; the D gene is possibly TRBD2, with 6 bases matching. Sequences were derived from PBMCs, sampled before or after stereotactic body radiation therapy (not recorded which). The clonotype was recovered from a donor over 45 with non-small cell lung cancer. Here is the DNA: TGTGCCAGCAGCTTAGGTAGCGGCCCCTTCCAGAATGAGCAGTTCTTC. Its translation reads: CASSLGSGPFQNEQFF.